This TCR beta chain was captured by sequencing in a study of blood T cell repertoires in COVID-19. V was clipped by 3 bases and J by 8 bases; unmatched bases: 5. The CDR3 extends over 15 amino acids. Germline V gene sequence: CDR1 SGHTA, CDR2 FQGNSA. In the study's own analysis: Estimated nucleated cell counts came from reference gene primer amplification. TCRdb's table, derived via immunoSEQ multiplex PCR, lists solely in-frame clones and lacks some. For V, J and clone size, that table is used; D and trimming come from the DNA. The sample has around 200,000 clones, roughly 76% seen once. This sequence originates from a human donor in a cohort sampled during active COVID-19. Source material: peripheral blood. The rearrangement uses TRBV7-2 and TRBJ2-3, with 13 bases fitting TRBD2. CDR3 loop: CASSLRTSGRGTQYF. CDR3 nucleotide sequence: TGTGCCAGCAGCTTGCGGACTAGCGGGAGAGGTACGCAGTATTTT.